The 31 T cell receptor beta chains below were found in one sample sequenced in a study of blood T cell repertoires in COVID-19. The data were produced by immunoSEQ multiplex PCR, yet TCRdb's version contains in-frame clones alone and is incomplete. The repertoire holds around 200,000 clones, roughly 89% seen once, with over 3% in the top ten. Sequenced material: PBMCs or T cells enriched from blood (not recorded which). These receptors were collected from a woman aged 40 to 49 with acute COVID-19.

This chain uses TRBV7-2 with TRBJ1-1, with D possibly matching TRBD1 (6 bases). V dropped 3 bases and J dropped 0 bases, with 8 bases sitting between them. The CDR3 sequence is 14 residues long. The germline gives CDR1 SGHTA, CDR2 FQGNSA. The CDR3 bases are TGTGCCAGCAGCTTTGGACAGCTGAACACTGAAGCTTTCTTT. Translating it yields CASSFGQLNTEAFF.

The rearrangement uses TRBV3-1 (or the pseudogene TRBV3-2) and TRBJ1-3; 8 bases line up with TRBD1. Germline V gene data show CDR1 as LGHDT and CDR2 as YNNKEL (reference sequence). Germline trimming cut 8 bases from V and 2 bases from J; bases unmatched to any gene: 2. The CDR3 is made up of 13 amino acids. CDR3 sequence: CASETGAGNTIYF. Written as DNA, the CDR3 is TGTGCCAGCGAGACAGGGGCTGGAAACACCATATATTTT.

The V gene is TRBV12-3 or TRBV12-4, the J gene TRBJ2-7; no firm D call. The CDR3 sequence is 13 residues long. V gave up 1 base and J gave up 3 bases, with 7 bases separating them. The DNA of the CDR3 is TGTGCCAGCAGTTTAGTCGCAGGCTACGAGCAGTACGTC. This encodes CASSLVAGYEQYV.

CDR3 bases: TGCGCCGGAAAGAGACCAGGGACCGGGGAGCTGTTTTTT. This translates into CAGKRPGTGELFF. The chain recombines TRBV5-1 with TRBJ2-2; perhaps TRBD1 as D (5 bases). V lost 10 bases and J lost 5, with 15 bases in between. Germline V gives CDR1 SGHRS, CDR2 YFSETQ. The CDR3 sequence is 13 residues long.

V and J are TRBV18 and TRBJ1-3, with 7 nucleotides matching TRBD1. CDR1 and CDR2 from the germline V gene are KGHSH and LQKENI. This CDR3 has 16 residues. Trimming cost V 5 bases and J 0 bases; bases outside gene matches: 7. The CDR3 DNA reads as TGTGCCAGCTCAAATCGACAGGGTAACTCTGGAAACACCATATATTTT. Its protein product is CASSNRQGNSGNTIYF.

This rearrangement joins TRBV11-2 to TRBJ1-1; D is undetermined. V dropped 6 bases and J dropped 7 bases, with 12 bases sitting between them. The CDR3 runs to 12 residues. Germline V gene data show CDR1 as SGHAT and CDR2 as FQNNGV. CDR3 region: CASRLIRSEAFF. The CDR3 DNA reads as TGTGCCAGCAGATTAATAAGGAGTGAAGCTTTCTTT.

The V and J genes are TRBV7-9 and TRBJ2-1; D might be TRBD1 (6 bases). Germline V CDR1 and CDR2: SEHNR, FQNEAQ (reference sequence). This CDR3 has 15 residues. Deletions cut 1 base from V and 5 bases from J, with 12 bases between. The CDR3 bases are TGTGCCAGCAGCTTAGAACAGGGATTAGACAATGAGCAGTTCTTC. This encodes CASSLEQGLDNEQFF.

The rearrangement joins TRBV6-2 or TRBV6-3 to TRBJ2-3; TRBD1 agrees at 7 bases. Germline V gives CDR1 MNHEY, CDR2 SVGEGT. The J segment lost 5 bases and the V segment lost 6 bases, leaving 2 bases of the junction unmatched. CDR3 length: 12 amino acids. CDR3 coding DNA: TGTGCCAGCAGCGACAGGGTAGATACGCAGTATTTT. Translation: CASSDRVDTQYF.

Only one count was recorded for this clone. V gene TRBV6-2 or TRBV6-3 combines with J gene TRBJ1-2; the D gene is possibly TRBD1 (5 bases). The CDR3 has 13 residues. The germline V gene encodes CDR1 MNHEY and CDR2 SVGEGT. The ends were cut back, 2 bases at V and 5 bases at J, with 9 bases in the middle. In nucleotides, the CDR3 is TGTGCCAGCAGTTACGGCAGGACATATGGCTACACCTTC. This encodes CASSYGRTYGYTF.

The V gene is TRBV5-1, the J gene TRBJ1-1; no reliable D call. The CDR3 has 13 amino acids. CDR1 is SGHRS, CDR2 YFSETQ, per germline. V was cut by 4 bases and J by 6 bases, with 13 bases left in between. Here the CDR3 reads CASSLTLGAEAFF. DNA for the CDR3: TGCGCCAGCAGCCTCACCCTCGGAGCTGAAGCTTTCTTT.

V and J are TRBV7-2 and TRBJ1-5; 8 bases align to TRBD1. Germline loops: CDR1 SGHTA, CDR2 FQGNSA. This CDR3 spans 16 amino acids. J lost 0 bases, V lost 5 bases, and 6 bases had no gene match. The CDR3 sequence: CASSVTGGYSNQPQHF. CDR3 nucleotide sequence: TGTGCCAGCAGCGTAACAGGGGGATATAGCAATCAGCCCCAGCATTTT.

The count of this clone is one. This same CDR3 is encoded by further DNA sequences in the sample. CDR3 nucleotides: TGTGCCAGCTCACCGGGACAGCAAGAGACCCAGTACTTC. Amino acid sequence: CASSPGQQETQYF. The chain recombines TRBV18 with TRBJ2-5, with 7 bases lining up with TRBD1. Per germline, CDR1 KGHSH and CDR2 LQKENI. V shed 3 bases and J 2 bases; nucleotides not matched to a gene: 0. The CDR3 length is 13 residues.

This clone was seen a few times. The rearrangement joins TRBV4-3 to TRBJ2-1; 12 bases are shared with TRBD2. Germline values: CDR1 LGHNA, CDR2 YSLEER. This CDR3 spans 15 amino acids. Trimming took 4 bases from V and 8 from J; bases not matched to a gene: 6. CDR3 DNA: TGCGCCAGCAGCCTAGCGGCTAGCGGGGGGGATGAGCAGTTCTTC. The encoded protein is CASSLAASGGDEQFF.

J is TRBJ1-1 and V is TRBV19, with TRBD1 as a possible D gene (5 bases). Germline lookup yields CDR1 LNHDA and CDR2 SQIVND (reference sequence). The CDR3 is 15 residues long. The V gene lost 3 bases and the J gene lost 3 bases, with 14 bases spanning the gap. The chain's CDR3 is CASSMNTGFHTEAFF. DNA of the CDR3: TGTGCCAGTAGTATGAACACAGGATTTCACACTGAAGCTTTCTTT.

The chain carries TRBV6-1 and TRBJ1-5; possibly TRBD1 for D (5 bases). V lost 1 base and J 4 bases, leaving 11 bases between the germline ends. CDR1 is MNHNS, CDR2 SASEGT, per germline. This CDR3 is built from 15 residues. DNA for the CDR3: TGTGCCAGCAGTGAAGGAATGGGGCTAAATCAGCCCCAGCATTTT. The encoded protein is CASSEGMGLNQPQHF.

This clone was seen just once. The V and J genes are TRBV15 and TRBJ2-7, with a weak D call TRBD2 (7 bases). CDR1 is LNHNV, CDR2 YYDKDF, per germline (reference sequence). The V gene lost 1 base and the J gene lost 2 bases, with 12 bases spanning the gap. The CDR3 is 15 residues long. The CDR3 nucleotides are TGTGCCACCAGCAGAGGAGGCGGGGGCACCTACGAGCAGTACTTC. It translates to CATSRGGGGTYEQYF.

The chain couples TRBV19 to TRBJ2-7; 9 positions match TRBD1. V trimming: 7 bases; J trimming: 9 bases; junction bases outside the gene matches: 19. The CDR3 consists of 16 residues. Looked up from germline, CDR1 is LNHDA and CDR2 is SQIVND (reference sequence). In nucleotides, the CDR3 is TGTGCCAGTACCATGCTCCCGGGACAGGGAATTGAAAGGCAGTACTTC. It is translated as CASTMLPGQGIERQYF.

The rearrangement uses TRBV19 and TRBJ1-2; D might be TRBD1 (5 bases). CDR1 LNHDA and CDR2 SQIVND come from the germline V gene (reference sequence). This CDR3 has 14 residues. Trimming took off 6 bases at V and 1 base at J, with 12 bases between the two ends. CDR3 nucleotides: TGTGCCAGTAGCTTACTCGGGGGTAACTATGGCTACACCTTC. Protein product: CASSLLGGNYGYTF.

This clone occurred once. The J gene is TRBJ1-2, the V gene TRBV19, with 7 bases identical to TRBD1. The CDR3 loop spans 15 amino acids. CDR1 is LNHDA and CDR2 is SQIVND in the germline V gene (reference sequence). V dropped 1 base and J dropped 2; count of bases not matched to a gene: 4. CDR3: CASSIVGTANYGYTF. The CDR3 bases are TGTGCCAGTAGTATAGTGGGGACAGCAAACTATGGCTACACCTTC.

This chain connects TRBV3-1 (or the pseudogene TRBV3-2) to TRBJ1-2; TRBD1 aligns across 9 bases. The CDR3 sequence is 16 residues long. Germline CDR1 is LGHDT and CDR2 is YNNKEL (reference sequence). The trim removed 4 bases at V and 1 base at J, leaving 7 bases unmatched. The DNA for the CDR3 is TGTGCCAGCAGCCCTATGACAGGGGGGCGTAACTATGGCTACACCTTC. Amino acids: CASSPMTGGRNYGYTF.

The chain combines TRBV6-1 with TRBJ1-2; D unresolved. From germline, CDR1 is MNHNS and CDR2 SASEGT. The CDR3 covers 14 residues. Trimming removed 1 base from V and 2 bases from J, with 8 bases in between. CDR3 region: CASSEVRVNYGYTF. The DNA for the CDR3 is TGTGCCAGCAGTGAAGTTCGGGTGAACTATGGCTACACCTTC.

The chain carries TRBV19 and TRBJ1-1, with D unresolved. V lost 3 bases and J lost 8, with 10 bases in between. From germline, CDR1 is LNHDA and CDR2 SQIVND (reference sequence). This CDR3 contains 12 residues. In DNA, the CDR3 is TGTGCCAGTAGTATCGGGGTGGCCGAAGCTTTCTTT. Protein product: CASSIGVAEAFF.

The chain is built from TRBV21-1 and TRBJ1-2; the table calls TRBD1, which could not be checked here. TRBV21-1 counts as a pseudogene. CDR3 length: 18 residues. The CDR3 DNA sequence: TGTGCCAGCAGCAAAGCGCTTTCGGGACAGGGGTACTCCTATGGCTACACCTTC. It yields the protein CASSKALSGQGYSYGYTF.

The chain combines TRBV9 with TRBJ1-5; 8 bases are shared with TRBD1. The germline CDR1 and CDR2 sequences are SGDLS and YYNGEE. The CDR3 runs 15 residues. With V trimmed by 3 bases and J by 4 bases, 6 bases remained unmatched. CDR3 residues: CASSASGTGNQPQHF. As DNA, the CDR3 is TGTGCCAGCAGCGCGTCCGGGACAGGAAATCAGCCCCAGCATTTT.

This clone was seen once. V is TRBV23-1 and J is TRBJ1-6; D gene ambiguous. TRBV23-1 is an open reading frame whose function is uncertain. Deletions cut 3 bases from V and 9 bases from J, with 12 bases between. The CDR3 has 14 amino acids. DNA of the CDR3: TGCGCCAGCAGTCATCCCCTCCGGTCTTCACCCCTCCACTTT. Protein product: CASSHPLRSSPLHF.

This chain links TRBV9 with TRBJ2-2; TRBD2 matches at 7 bases. The V and J ends lost 8 bases and 2 bases, in that order; junction bases with no gene match: 6. The CDR3 runs to 14 residues. CDR1 and CDR2 (germline): SGDLS, YYNGEE. The CDR3 region has the DNA TGTGCCAGTCGGGAGGAACTCAACACCGGGGAGCTGTTTTTT. This translates into CASREELNTGELFF.

V gene TRBV19 combines with J gene TRBJ2-1, with 11 bases fitting TRBD2. The trim removed 8 bases at V and 4 bases at J, leaving 7 bases unmatched. Germline V gene sequence: CDR1 LNHDA, CDR2 SQIVND (reference sequence). This CDR3 region has 15 residues. The CDR3 DNA reads TGTGCCAGTGCACCGACTAGCGGGGCTTACAATGAGCAGTTCTTC. Translated: CASAPTSGAYNEQFF.

The DNA for the CDR3 is TGTGCCAGCAGCGTAGGACGGGATTCACCCCTCCACTTT. Its translation: CASSVGRDSPLHF. This chain joins TRBV9 and TRBJ1-6; D unclear. This CDR3 spans 13 amino acids. V dropped 0 bases and J dropped 8 bases, with 6 bases sitting between them. Germline V gives CDR1 SGDLS, CDR2 YYNGEE.

This chain uses TRBV5-8 with TRBJ2-7, with D possibly matching TRBD2 (5 bases). V lost 4 bases and J lost 3, with 20 bases in between. Germline CDR1 and CDR2: SGHTS and YDEGEE. The length of the CDR3 is 16 residues. The CDR3 DNA reads TGTGCCAGCAGCCGAAGACTATCCCAGGTGATCTACGAGCAGTACTTC. It encodes CASSRRLSQVIYEQYF. The whole variable domain, filled in from reference TRBV5-8 and TRBJ2-7, reads EAGVTQSPTHLIKTRGQQATLRCSPISGHTSVYWYQQALGLGLQFLLWYDEGEERNRGNFPPRFSGRQFPNYSSELNVNALELEDSALYLCASSRRLSQVIYEQYFGPGTRLTVT.

The CDR3 bases are TGTGCCAGCAGTCAGGACAGGGGCGATGGCTACACCTTC. Its translation: CASSQDRGDGYTF. This rearrangement joins TRBV13 to TRBJ1-2; 9 nucleotides agree with TRBD1. CDR3 size: 13 residues. With 6 bases clipped from V and 6 bases from J, the junction kept 5 bases outside the gene matches. Germline lookup yields CDR1 PRHDT and CDR2 FYEKMQ (reference sequence).

V gene TRBV4-2 combines with J gene TRBJ2-2, with TRBD2 identical over 8 bases. Germline CDR1 reads LGHNA; CDR2 reads YNFKEQ. The CDR3 runs to 18 residues. V lost 0 bases, J lost 0 bases, and 6 bases stayed unmatched. The CDR3 loop is CASSQDGGGGPNTGELFF. As DNA, the CDR3 is TGTGCCAGCAGCCAAGATGGGGGCGGGGGGCCGAACACCGGGGAGCTGTTTTTT.